The rows below give T cell receptor beta chains drawn from one sample of a study of Ad26.COV2.S vaccination and SARS-CoV-2 variants. TCRdb's copy holds only in-frame clones and misses some; the assay was immunoSEQ multiplex PCR. The repertoire has around 350,000 clones, around 84% of them found once; the top ten carry about 3.5%. This material consisted of peripheral blood, taken in a trial of Ad26.COV2.S vaccine versus placebo. The receptors stem from a person aged 18-60 years who received the Ad26.COV2.S COVID-19 vaccine or a placebo. Both conserved end residues are part of each CDR3. Fields, in order: J gene, clone size, V gene, D gene, CDR3 protein, CDR3 DNA. A D gene is named only where the DNA matches it firmly. The size field is filled for only some rows; it gives once, few, many or a size class.

TRBJ2-2 | NA | TRBV4-3 | TRBD2 | CASSQDWTRSIGELFF | TGCGCCAGCAGCCAAGATTGGACTAGGTCCATCGGGGAGCTGTTTTTT
TRBJ2-1 | NA | TRBV7-2 | TRBD1 | CASSQDRGRNEQFF | TGTGCCAGCAGCCAGGACAGGGGGCGGAATGAGCAGTTCTTC
TRBJ1-4 | NA | TRBV27 | NA | CASRPTQAATNEKLFF | TGTGCCAGCAGGCCGACACAGGCCGCAACTAATGAAAAACTGTTTTTT
TRBJ2-7 | NA | TRBV7-9 | NA | CASFNQDSYEQYF | TGTGCCAGCTTTAATCAGGACTCCTACGAGCAGTACTTC
TRBJ1-1 | NA | TRBV4-3 | NA | CASSQALRGTEAFF | TGCGCCAGCAGCCAAGCATTGCGGGGTACTGAAGCTTTCTTT
TRBJ1-2 | once | TRBV10-2 | TRBD1 | CASSDTGGFGYTF | TGCGCCAGCAGTGACACAGGGGGCTTTGGCTACACCTTC
TRBJ1-4 | NA | TRBV30 | NA | CAWTGDSEKLFF | TGTGCCTGGACAGGGGATAGCGAAAAACTGTTTTTT
TRBJ2-5 | NA | TRBV5-1 | NA | CASSPGPTQSETQYF | TGCGCCAGCAGCCCGGGTCCCACCCAATCAGAGACCCAGTACTTC
TRBJ1-6 | NA | TRBV5-1 | TRBD1 | CASSLGDRVISPLHF | TGCGCCAGCAGCTTGGGAGACAGGGTCATTTCACCCCTCCACTTT
TRBJ1-1 | NA | TRBV5-6 | TRBD1 | CASSSRDRMLNTEAFF | TGTGCCAGCAGCTCCCGGGACAGGATGTTGAACACTGAAGCTTTCTTT
TRBJ2-1 | NA | TRBV5-1 | NA | CASSSDSSYNEQFF | TGCGCCAGCAGCTCTGACTCCTCCTACAATGAGCAGTTCTTC
TRBJ2-5 | once | TRBV18 | NA | CASSPPGWRAQETQYF | TGTGCCAGCTCACCGCCAGGGTGGCGGGCACAAGAGACCCAGTACTTC
TRBJ2-7 | NA | TRBV18 | NA | CASSPPSDPYEQYF | TGTGCCAGCTCACCACCGTCGGATCCCTACGAGCAGTACTTC
TRBJ2-1 | NA | TRBV6-5 | TRBD2 | CASSYPGGSSYNEQFF | TGTGCCAGCAGTTACCCGGGGGGAAGCTCCTACAATGAGCAGTTCTTC
TRBJ1-6 | NA | TRBV6-5 | NA | CASSYSSFNSPLHF | TGTGCCAGCAGTTACTCGAGTTTTAATTCACCCCTCCACTTT
TRBJ2-2 | NA | TRBV11-2 | NA | CASSFRSAANTGELFF | TGTGCCAGCAGCTTCCGGTCGGCAGCGAACACCGGGGAGCTGTTTTTT
TRBJ2-2 | NA | TRBV7-2 | NA | CATNPGDRRITGELFF | TGTGCCACCAACCCGGGTGACAGGCGGATCACCGGGGAGCTGTTTTTT
TRBJ2-5 | NA | TRBV30 | NA | CAWSQGTYQETQYF | TGTGCCTGGAGTCAAGGGACTTACCAAGAGACCCAGTACTTC
TRBJ2-2 | NA | TRBV30 | NA | CAWSVSPYTGELFF | TGTGCCTGGAGTGTATCCCCATACACCGGGGAGCTGTTTTTT
TRBJ1-6 | many | TRBV18 | TRBD1 | CASSPQDRDSPLHF | TGTGCCAGCTCACCACAGGACAGGGACTCACCCCTCCACTTT
TRBJ2-3 | once | TRBV29-1 | TRBD1 | CSVVRRGIDTQYF | TGCAGCGTTGTTCGCAGGGGGATAGATACGCAGTATTTT
TRBJ1-3 | NA | TRBV20-1 | NA | CSASYRGNRNTIYF | TGCAGTGCTAGTTATAGGGGGAATAGAAACACCATATATTTT
TRBJ2-7 | NA | TRBV28 | TRBD2 | CASSFGGAGRVEQYF | TGTGCCAGCAGTTTCGGAGGAGCGGGAAGGGTCGAGCAGTACTTC
TRBJ2-1 | NA | TRBV4-3 | NA | CASSQPPDNEQFF | TGCGCCAGCAGCCAACCTCCCGACAATGAGCAGTTCTTC
TRBJ2-3 | NA | TRBV24-1 | NA | CATSDLSVGADTQYF | TGTGCCACCAGTGATTTGAGTGTTGGCGCAGATACGCAGTATTTT
TRBJ2-5 | NA | TRBV28 | TRBD1 | CASSLRDRGPGETQYF | TGTGCCAGCAGTTTGAGGGACAGGGGGCCAGGGGAGACCCAGTACTTC
TRBJ1-5 | NA | TRBV30 | NA | CAWSAGVGNQPQHF | TGTGCCTGGAGTGCAGGGGTTGGCAATCAGCCCCAGCATTTT
TRBJ1-6 | NA | TRBV5-1 | NA | CASSPPGPYISPLHF | TGCGCCAGCAGCCCACCGGGACCGTATATTTCACCCCTCCACTTT
TRBJ2-7 | NA | TRBV11-2 | NA | CASTVGVIYEQYF | TGTGCCAGTACGGTTGGGGTCATCTACGAGCAGTACTTC
TRBJ1-1 | NA | TRBV9 | TRBD1 | CASSPGGFTEAFF | TGTGCCAGCAGCCCAGGGGGCTTCACTGAAGCTTTCTTT
TRBJ1-4 | NA | TRBV11-2 | NA | CASSLGSSEKLFF | TGTGCCAGCAGCTTAGGGAGCTCTGAAAAACTGTTTTTT
TRBJ1-6 | NA | TRBV2 | NA | CASREDSQNSPLHF | TGTGCCAGCAGAGAAGACAGCCAAAATTCACCCCTCCACTTT
TRBJ2-1 | NA | TRBV24-1 | NA | CATSDSGGGGAGNEQFF | TGTGCCACCAGTGATTCGGGAGGAGGGGGGGCCGGTAATGAGCAGTTCTTC
TRBJ2-1 | NA | TRBV5-5 | NA | CASSLVSVNEQFF | TGTGCCAGCAGCTTGGTCTCAGTCAATGAGCAGTTCTTC
TRBJ1-6 | few | TRBV30 | NA | CAWNFGRAPLHF | TGTGCCTGGAATTTCGGTCGGGCACCCCTCCACTTT
TRBJ2-7 | few | TRBV18 | NA | CASSEATVSYEQYF | TGTGCCAGCTCAGAGGCCACCGTCTCCTACGAGCAGTACTTC
TRBJ2-2 | once | TRBV4-2 | NA | CASRHSSWDKNTGELFF | TGTGCCAGCAGACACAGTTCGTGGGACAAGAACACCGGGGAGCTGTTTTTT
TRBJ2-1 | NA | TRBV30 | NA | CAWRFKSSYNEQFF | TGTGCCTGGAGATTCAAGAGCTCCTACAATGAGCAGTTCTTC